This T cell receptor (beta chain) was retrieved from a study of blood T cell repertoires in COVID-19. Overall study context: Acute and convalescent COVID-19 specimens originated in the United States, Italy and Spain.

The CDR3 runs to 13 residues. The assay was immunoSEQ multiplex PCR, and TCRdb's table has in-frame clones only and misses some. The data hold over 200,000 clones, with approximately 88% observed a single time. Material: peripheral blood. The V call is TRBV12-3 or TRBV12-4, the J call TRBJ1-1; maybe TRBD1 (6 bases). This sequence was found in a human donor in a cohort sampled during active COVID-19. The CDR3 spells CASNGDMNTEAFF. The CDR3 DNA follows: TGTGCAAGTAATGGGGACATGAACACTGAAGCTTTCTTT.